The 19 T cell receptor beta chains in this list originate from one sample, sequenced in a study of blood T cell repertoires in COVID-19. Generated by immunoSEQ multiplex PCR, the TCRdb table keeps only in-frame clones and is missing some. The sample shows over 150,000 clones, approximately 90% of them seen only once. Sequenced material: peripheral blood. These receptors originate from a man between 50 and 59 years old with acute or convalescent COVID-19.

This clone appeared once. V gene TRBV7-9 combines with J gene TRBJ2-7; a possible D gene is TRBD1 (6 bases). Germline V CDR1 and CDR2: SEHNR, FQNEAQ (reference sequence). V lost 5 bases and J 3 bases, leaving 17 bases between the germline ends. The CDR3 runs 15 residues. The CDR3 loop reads CASSRPGQTNYEQYF. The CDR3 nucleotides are TGTGCCAGCAGCAGGCCGGGACAAACGAACTACGAGCAGTACTTC.

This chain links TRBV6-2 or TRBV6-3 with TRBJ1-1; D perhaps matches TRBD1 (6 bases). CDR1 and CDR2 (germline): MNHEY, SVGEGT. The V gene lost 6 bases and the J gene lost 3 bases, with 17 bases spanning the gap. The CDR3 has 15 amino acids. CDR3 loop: CASSSIGGRDTEAFF. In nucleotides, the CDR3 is TGTGCCAGCAGCTCCATCGGGGGGCGCGACACTGAAGCTTTCTTT.

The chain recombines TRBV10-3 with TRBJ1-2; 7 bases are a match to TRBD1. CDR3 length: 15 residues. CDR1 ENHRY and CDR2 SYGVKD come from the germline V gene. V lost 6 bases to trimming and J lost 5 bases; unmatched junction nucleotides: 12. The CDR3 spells CAIRDADRAVYGYTF. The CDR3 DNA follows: TGTGCCATCAGGGACGCCGACAGGGCGGTTTATGGCTACACCTTC.

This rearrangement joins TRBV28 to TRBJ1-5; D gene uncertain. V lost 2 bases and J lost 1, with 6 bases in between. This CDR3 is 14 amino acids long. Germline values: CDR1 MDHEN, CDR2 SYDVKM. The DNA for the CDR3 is TGTGCCAGCAGTTTACTGGCAAGCAATCAGCCCCAGCATTTT. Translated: CASSLLASNQPQHF. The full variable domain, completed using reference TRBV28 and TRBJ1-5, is DVKVTQSSRYLVKRTGEKVFLECVQDMDHENMFWYRQDPGLGLRLIYFSYDVKMKEKGDIPEGYSVSREKKERFSLILESASTNQTSMYLCASSLLASNQPQHFGDGTRLSIL.

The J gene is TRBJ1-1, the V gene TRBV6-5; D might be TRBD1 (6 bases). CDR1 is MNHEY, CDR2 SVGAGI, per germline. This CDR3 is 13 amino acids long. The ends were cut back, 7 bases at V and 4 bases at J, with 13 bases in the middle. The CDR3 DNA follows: TGTGCCAGCACTCGGCAGGGGATCACTGAAGCTTTCTTT. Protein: CASTRQGITEAFF.

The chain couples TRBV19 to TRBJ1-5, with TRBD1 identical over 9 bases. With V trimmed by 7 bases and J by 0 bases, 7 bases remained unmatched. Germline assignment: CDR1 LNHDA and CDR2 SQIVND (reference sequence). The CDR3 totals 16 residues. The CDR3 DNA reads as TGTGCCAGTACGGACAGGGGTCAATATAGCAATCAGCCCCAGCATTTT. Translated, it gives CASTDRGQYSNQPQHF.

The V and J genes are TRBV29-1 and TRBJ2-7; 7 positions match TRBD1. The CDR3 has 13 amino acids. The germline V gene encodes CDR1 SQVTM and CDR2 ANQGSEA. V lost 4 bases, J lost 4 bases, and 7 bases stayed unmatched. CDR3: CSVASDREYEQYF. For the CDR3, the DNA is TGCAGCGTTGCAAGTGACAGGGAATACGAGCAGTACTTC.

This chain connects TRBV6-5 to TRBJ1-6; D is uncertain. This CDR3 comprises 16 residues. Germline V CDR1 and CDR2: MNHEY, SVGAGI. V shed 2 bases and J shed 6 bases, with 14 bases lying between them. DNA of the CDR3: TGTGCCAGCAGTTACATCGGCCGCGGGTTTAATTCACCCCTCCACTTT. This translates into CASSYIGRGFNSPLHF.

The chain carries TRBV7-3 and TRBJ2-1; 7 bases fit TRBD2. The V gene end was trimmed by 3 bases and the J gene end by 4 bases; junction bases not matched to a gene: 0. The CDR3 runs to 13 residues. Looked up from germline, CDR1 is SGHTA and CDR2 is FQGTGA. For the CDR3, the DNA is TGTGCCAGCAGCTTCGGGGGGTACAATGAGCAGTTCTTC. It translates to CASSFGGYNEQFF. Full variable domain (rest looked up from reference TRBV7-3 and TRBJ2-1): GAGVSQTPSNKVTEKGKYVELRCDPISGHTALYWYRQSLGQGPEFLIYFQGTGAADDSGLPNDRFFAVRPEGSVSTLKIQRTERGDSAVYLCASSFGGYNEQFFGPGTRLTVL.

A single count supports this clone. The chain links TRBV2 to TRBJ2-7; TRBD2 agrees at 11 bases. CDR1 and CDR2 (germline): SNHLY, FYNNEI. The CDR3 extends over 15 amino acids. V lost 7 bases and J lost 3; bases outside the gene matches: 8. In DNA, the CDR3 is TGTGCCAGCAAACCCCGGGGACTAGCGGACTACGAGCAGTACTTC. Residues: CASKPRGLADYEQYF.

The chain's CDR3 is CATSGGLAGGLNTGELFF. DNA of the CDR3: TGTGCCACCAGTGGCGGGCTAGCGGGGGGGCTAAACACCGGGGAGCTGTTTTTT. The gene calls are TRBV24-1 and TRBJ2-2; 12 positions match TRBD2. CDR1 and CDR2 from the germline V gene are KGHDR and SFDVKD. The CDR3 extends over 18 amino acids. V shed 5 bases and J 2 bases; nucleotides not matched to a gene: 8.

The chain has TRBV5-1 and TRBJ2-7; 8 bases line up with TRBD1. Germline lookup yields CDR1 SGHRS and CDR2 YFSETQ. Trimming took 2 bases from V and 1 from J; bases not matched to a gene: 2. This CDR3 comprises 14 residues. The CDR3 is CASSLQGDSYEQYF. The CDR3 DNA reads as TGCGCCAGCAGCTTACAGGGGGATTCCTACGAGCAGTACTTC.

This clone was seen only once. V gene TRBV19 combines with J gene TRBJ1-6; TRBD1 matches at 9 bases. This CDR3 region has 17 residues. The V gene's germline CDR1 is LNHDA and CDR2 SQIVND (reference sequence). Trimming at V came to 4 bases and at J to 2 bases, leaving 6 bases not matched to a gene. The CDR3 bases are TGTGCCAGTAGTAAGACGACAGGGGGGACCTATAATTCACCCCTCCACTTT. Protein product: CASSKTTGGTYNSPLHF.

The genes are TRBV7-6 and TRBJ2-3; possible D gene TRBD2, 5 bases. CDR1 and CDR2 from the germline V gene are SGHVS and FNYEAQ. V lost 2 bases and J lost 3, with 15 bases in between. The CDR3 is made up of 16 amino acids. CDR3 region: CASSLSGGGRTDTQYF. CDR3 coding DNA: TGTGCCAGCAGCTTATCGGGCGGAGGCAGGACAGATACGCAGTATTTT.

The CDR3: CASSLGLAGPAETQYF. CDR3 nucleotide sequence: TGCGCCAGCAGCCTAGGACTAGCGGGACCCGCGGAGACCCAGTACTTC. The J gene is TRBJ2-5, the V gene TRBV5-1; 12 nucleotides align to TRBD2. This CDR3 region has 16 residues. In germline, CDR1 is SGHRS, CDR2 YFSETQ. V shed 4 bases, J shed 5 bases, and the junction held 9 bases outside the gene matches.

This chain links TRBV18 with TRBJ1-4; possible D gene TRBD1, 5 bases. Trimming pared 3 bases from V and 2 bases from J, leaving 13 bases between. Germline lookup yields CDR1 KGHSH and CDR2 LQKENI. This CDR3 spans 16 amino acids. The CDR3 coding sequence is TGTGCCAGCTCACCCTTCAGGGAGGAGACTAATGAAAAACTGTTTTTT. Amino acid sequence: CASSPFREETNEKLFF.

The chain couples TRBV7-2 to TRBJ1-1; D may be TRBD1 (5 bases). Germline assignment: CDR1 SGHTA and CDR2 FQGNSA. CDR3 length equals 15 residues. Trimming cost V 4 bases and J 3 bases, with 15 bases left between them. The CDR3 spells CASSWQGSYYTEAFF. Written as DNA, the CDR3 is TGTGCCAGCAGCTGGCAGGGAAGTTATTACACTGAAGCTTTCTTT.

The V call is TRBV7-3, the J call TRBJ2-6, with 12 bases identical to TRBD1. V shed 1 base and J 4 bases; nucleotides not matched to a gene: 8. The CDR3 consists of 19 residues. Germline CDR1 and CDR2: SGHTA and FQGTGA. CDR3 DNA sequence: TGTGCCAGCAGCTTAAGGACGGGACAGGGGGCTGGCGGGGCCAACGTCCTGACTTTC. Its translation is CASSLRTGQGAGGANVLTF.

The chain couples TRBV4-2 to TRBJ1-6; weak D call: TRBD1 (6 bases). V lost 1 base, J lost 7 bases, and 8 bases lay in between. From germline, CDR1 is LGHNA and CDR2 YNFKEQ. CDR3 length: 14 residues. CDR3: CASSQVQGNSPLHF. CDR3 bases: TGTGCCAGCAGCCAAGTCCAGGGGAATTCACCCCTCCACTTT.